The 24 T cell receptor beta chains given below trace back to one sample, sequenced in a study of PD-L1 blockade in urothelial cancer. Using immunoSEQ multiplex PCR, the repertoire was profiled, and TCRdb retains in-frame clones only, with some absent. Of about 73,000 clones in the sample, about 88% were seen once. The specimen was PBMCs, collected around atezolizumab (anti-PD-L1) treatment. These receptors were taken from a man aged 60 to 69 with urothelial cancer.

The chain joins TRBV2 to TRBJ1-4; maybe TRBD1 (5 bases). Germline V lookup: CDR1 SNHLY, CDR2 FYNNEI. V lost 6 bases and J 0 bases, leaving 8 bases between the germline ends. This CDR3 is built from 14 residues. CDR3 protein: CASRQDATNEKLFF. The DNA for the CDR3 is TGTGCCAGCAGACAGGATGCAACTAATGAAAAACTGTTTTTT.

The gene calls are TRBV25-1 and TRBJ2-3; unclear D gene. This CDR3 region has 14 residues. Germline values: CDR1 MGHDK, CDR2 SYGVNS. V lost 3 bases and J 3 bases, leaving 10 bases between the germline ends. This CDR3 is CASSDDARTDTQYF. In DNA form, the CDR3 reads TGTGCCAGCAGTGACGACGCTAGAACAGATACGCAGTATTTT. Using reference TRBV25-1 and TRBJ2-3 for the parts outside the CDR3, the full variable domain is EADIYQTPRYLVIGTGKKITLECSQTMGHDKMYWYQQDPGMELHLIHYSYGVNSTEKGDLSSESTVSRIRTEHFPLTLESARPSHTSQYLCASSDDARTDTQYFGPGTRLTVL.

This clone was recorded only once. The chain couples TRBV7-9 to TRBJ1-3; 9 bases line up with TRBD1. The CDR3 runs 16 residues. The germline gives CDR1 SEHNR, CDR2 FQNEAQ (reference sequence). The junction had 7 bases not matched to a gene; V was cut back by 4 bases and J by 3 bases. CDR3 residues: CASSSQGAAVGNTIYF. The CDR3 DNA reads TGTGCCAGCAGCTCACAGGGGGCGGCAGTTGGAAACACCATATATTTT.

The V and J genes are TRBV18 and TRBJ1-1; 8 nucleotides line up with TRBD1. The CDR3 consists of 13 residues. The V gene's germline CDR1 is KGHSH and CDR2 LQKENI. Losses at the gene ends were 6 bases for V and 6 bases for J; bases not matched to a gene: 6. The CDR3 is CASSTGGLAEAFF. CDR3 bases: TGTGCCAGCTCCACAGGGGGATTGGCTGAAGCTTTCTTT.

This clone has only one observation. V usage is TRBV2 and J usage is TRBJ2-7, with D maybe TRBD1 (6 bases). The CDR3 runs to 14 residues. V gave up 3 bases and J gave up 4 bases, with 13 bases separating them. The germline V gene has CDR1 SNHLY and CDR2 FYNNEI. The CDR3 is CASSEGAGYYEQYF. The CDR3 DNA reads as TGTGCCAGCAGTGAGGGGGCAGGATATTACGAGCAGTACTTC. The full variable domain, completed using reference TRBV2 and TRBJ2-7, is EPEVTQTPSHQVTQMGQEVILRCVPISNHLYFYWYRQILGQKVEFLVSFYNNEISEKSEIFDDQFSVERPDGSNFTLKIRSTKLEDSAMYFCASSEGAGYYEQYFGPGTRLTVT.

The table lists this clone with a count of one. The V gene is TRBV5-4, the J gene TRBJ2-1; a possible D gene is TRBD2 (6 bases). Trimming removed 0 bases at V and 0 bases at J, with 13 bases between. The CDR3 covers 17 residues. The V gene's germline CDR1 is SGHNT and CDR2 YYREEE (reference sequence). CDR3 residues: CASSLGGAGSSYNEQFF. The CDR3 DNA follows: TGTGCCAGCAGCTTGGGCGGGGCAGGAAGCTCCTACAATGAGCAGTTCTTC.

The chain carries TRBV30 and TRBJ2-2; 7 nucleotides line up with TRBD1. CDR1 and CDR2 (germline): GTSNPN, SVGIG (reference sequence). There are 13 residues in the CDR3. V gave up 3 bases and J gave up 7 bases; unmatched junction bases: 5. The CDR3 bases are TGTGCCTGGAGACAGGGGTTCGGCGGGGAGCTGTTTTTT. Its protein is CAWRQGFGGELFF.

The chain joins TRBV4-1 to TRBJ1-5; D unresolved. Germline values: CDR1 MGHRA, CDR2 YSYEKL. Deletions cut 1 base from V and 3 bases from J, with 16 bases between. This CDR3 is built from 17 residues. CDR3 sequence reads: CASSQGVPQFFNQPQHF. In nucleotides, the CDR3 is TGCGCCAGCAGCCAAGGGGTTCCACAGTTCTTCAATCAGCCCCAGCATTTT.

The J gene is TRBJ1-3, the V gene TRBV5-1; D unclear. Germline CDR1 SGHRS, CDR2 YFSETQ. V was shortened by 0 bases and J by 0 bases, with 4 bases between the two germline ends. This CDR3 has 14 amino acids. CDR3 nucleotides: TGCGCCAGCAGCTTGGACAGCTCTGGAAACACCATATATTTT. Protein product: CASSLDSSGNTIYF.

This chain uses TRBV9 with TRBJ1-3; D ambiguous. The CDR3 extends over 15 amino acids. Germline V gene sequence: CDR1 SGDLS, CDR2 YYNGEE. V shed 3 bases and J shed 0 bases, with 10 bases lying between them. The CDR3 region is CASSGGVSSGNTIYF. Written as DNA, the CDR3 is TGTGCCAGCAGCGGAGGTGTATCCTCTGGAAACACCATATATTTT.

The chain joins TRBV19 to TRBJ2-5, with D unresolved. V was shortened by 5 bases and J by 10 bases, with 20 bases between the two germline ends. This CDR3 comprises 14 residues. Germline lookup yields CDR1 LNHDA and CDR2 SQIVND (reference sequence). This CDR3 is CASSPLPEKIGQYF. DNA of the CDR3: TGTGCCAGTAGTCCCCTCCCGGAGAAGATTGGCCAGTACTTC.

V gene TRBV5-1 combines with J gene TRBJ1-2; D ambiguous. The germline V and J ends were trimmed by 0 bases and 8 bases, with 11 bases remaining between them. Germline loops: CDR1 SGHRS, CDR2 YFSETQ. This CDR3 region has 13 residues. The CDR3 spells CASSLGQAPGYTF. The DNA of the CDR3 is TGCGCCAGCAGCTTGGGGCAGGCCCCCGGCTACACCTTC.

The J gene is TRBJ1-2, the V gene TRBV19; 9 bases align to TRBD1. Germline CDR1 is LNHDA and CDR2 is SQIVND (reference sequence). Unmatched junction bases numbered 8, after V lost 9 bases and J lost 3 bases. The CDR3 has 14 residues. Here the CDR3 reads CASKQGAQDYGYTF. In DNA, the CDR3 is TGTGCCAGCAAACAGGGGGCGCAGGACTATGGCTACACCTTC.

The chain is built from TRBV14 and TRBJ2-1; 11 nucleotides line up with TRBD2. Germline V gives CDR1 SGHDN, CDR2 FVKESK. The J segment lost 6 bases and the V segment lost 1 base, leaving 2 bases of the junction unmatched. The CDR3 sequence is 15 residues long. The CDR3: CASSQGLAGGNEQFF. In DNA form, the CDR3 reads TGTGCCAGCAGCCAAGGTCTAGCGGGGGGCAATGAGCAGTTCTTC.

The gene calls are TRBV14 and TRBJ2-1; TRBD2 aligns across 13 bases. The CDR3 totals 18 residues. Germline values: CDR1 SGHDN, CDR2 FVKESK. After removal of 4 bases from V and 4 bases from J, the junction contained 10 bases not matched to a gene. The CDR3 region is CASSPRTSGRDRYNEQFF. The DNA for the CDR3 is TGTGCCAGCAGCCCGAGGACTAGCGGGAGAGACCGATACAATGAGCAGTTCTTC.

The gene calls are TRBV14 and TRBJ1-2; D is uncertain. The germline V gene has CDR1 SGHDN and CDR2 FVKESK. The CDR3 is made up of 12 amino acids. V was cut by 3 bases and J by 8 bases, with 10 bases left in between. The CDR3 spells CASSQLSQGYTF. DNA for the CDR3: TGTGCCAGCAGCCAGCTATCACAGGGCTACACCTTC.

The chain links TRBV6-5 to TRBJ2-5, with D unresolved. Trimming pared 6 bases from V and 5 bases from J, leaving 13 bases between. Germline V gene sequence: CDR1 MNHEY, CDR2 SVGAGI. The CDR3 runs 13 residues. DNA of the CDR3: TGTGCCAGCAGCCCAGGATTAGGCGAGACCCAGTACTTC. Translating gives CASSPGLGETQYF.

The V and J genes are TRBV9 and TRBJ2-5; D might be TRBD1 (7 bases). The V and J ends lost 3 bases and 2 bases respectively, with 11 bases between them. The length of the CDR3 is 14 residues. Germline CDR1 SGDLS, CDR2 YYNGEE. CDR3 sequence (DNA): TGTGCCAGCAGCGCAGGGGGGCCACAAGAGACCCAGTACTTC. Translating gives CASSAGGPQETQYF.

The chain combines TRBV6-5 with TRBJ2-5; the D is unclear. The germline V and J ends were trimmed by 2 bases and 5 bases, with 3 bases remaining between them. Germline CDR1 and CDR2: MNHEY and SVGAGI. The CDR3 covers 11 residues. CDR3: CASSYRETQYF. CDR3 bases: TGTGCCAGCAGTTACCGGGAGACCCAGTACTTC.

The J gene is TRBJ1-2, the V gene TRBV30, with 7 positions matching TRBD1. This CDR3 contains 16 residues. The trim removed 5 bases at V and 1 base at J, leaving 13 bases unmatched. CDR1 GTSNPN and CDR2 SVGIG come from the germline V gene (reference sequence). CDR3 region: CAWRQSRDRYNYGYTF. The CDR3 DNA follows: TGTGCCTGGCGCCAGTCGAGGGACAGATATAACTATGGCTACACCTTC.

V and J are TRBV4-1 and TRBJ1-3; 11 nucleotides match TRBD1. J was trimmed by 7 bases and V by 2 bases; bases with no gene match: 7. This CDR3 spans 16 amino acids. In germline, CDR1 is MGHRA, CDR2 YSYEKL. In DNA form, the CDR3 reads TGCGCCAGCAGCCAATCCGGACAGGGGGCGCGGAACACCATATATTTT. As protein: CASSQSGQGARNTIYF.

The rearrangement uses TRBV5-1 and TRBJ1-1; the match to TRBD1 covers 7 bases. In germline, CDR1 is SGHRS, CDR2 YFSETQ. This CDR3 spans 16 amino acids. The trim removed 0 bases at V and 6 bases at J, leaving 11 bases unmatched. CDR3: CASSLARTGDAAEAFF. The DNA of the CDR3 is TGCGCCAGCAGCTTGGCAAGAACAGGGGACGCAGCTGAAGCTTTCTTT.

The CDR3 is CSVNSGSSGANVLTF. In DNA form, the CDR3 reads TGCAGCGTCAATAGCGGGAGCTCTGGGGCCAACGTCCTGACTTTC. The chain employs TRBV29-1 and TRBJ2-6; 9 bases are a match to TRBD2. The CDR3 is 15 amino acids. Unmatched junction bases numbered 3, after V lost 6 bases and J lost 0 bases. Germline V gene data show CDR1 as SQVTM and CDR2 as ANQGSEA.

The V gene is TRBV14, the J gene TRBJ1-2; weak D call: TRBD1 (5 bases). CDR3 length: 13 amino acids. The V end lost 4 bases, the J end lost 2 bases, and 8 bases lay between the germline ends. CDR1 SGHDN and CDR2 FVKESK come from the germline V gene. The CDR3 nucleotides read TGTGCCAGCAGCCCGACAGAGAACTATGGCTACACCTTC. This encodes CASSPTENYGYTF.